One sample yielded the 4 T cell receptor beta chains listed below, sequenced in a study of cytomegalovirus exposure and HLA in healthy donors. The PCR had 60 Vbeta and 13 Jbeta primers. The repertoire was sequenced with immunoSEQ multiplex PCR; TCRdb's copy has only in-frame clones and lacks some. The table lists 200,000 to 250,000 clones, approximately 78% of them singletons, with 2.9% in the top ten. The sample consisted of PBMCs. These TCRs come from a man aged 25-45 years in good health and CMV-seronegative.

The chain joins TRBV2 to TRBJ2-7, with 9 bases aligning to TRBD1. Germline V lookup: CDR1 SNHLY, CDR2 FYNNEI. With 11 bases clipped from V and 6 bases from J, the junction kept 8 bases outside the gene matches. The CDR3 has 12 residues. In DNA, the CDR3 is TGTGCCGGGACAGGGAGGGCGGCCGAGCAGTACTTC. Its translation is CAGTGRAAEQYF.

This chain links TRBV18 with TRBJ1-1, with TRBD1 identical over 9 bases. CDR1 is KGHSH and CDR2 is LQKENI in the germline V gene. The CDR3 loop spans 14 amino acids. Unmatched junction bases numbered 5, after V lost 4 bases and J lost 5 bases. The CDR3 DNA is TGTGCCAGCTCACTACAGGGGGCGAGGACTGAAGCTTTCTTT. It translates to CASSLQGARTEAFF.

The rearrangement uses TRBV6-4 and TRBJ1-2; D ambiguous. V was cut by 0 bases and J by 4 bases, with 6 bases left in between. The germline CDR1 and CDR2 sequences are MRHNA and SNTAGT. The CDR3 is 13 amino acids. For the CDR3, the DNA is TGTGCCAGCAGTGACTCGAGTGGCTATGGCTACACCTTC. It codes for CASSDSSGYGYTF.

The chain carries TRBV21-1 and TRBJ1-1. TRBV21-1 is assigned pseudogene status. The CDR3 contains 13 residues. The CDR3 DNA is TGTGCCAGCAGCAAAGTCCGGAACACTGAAGCTTTCTTT. As protein: CASSKVRNTEAFF.